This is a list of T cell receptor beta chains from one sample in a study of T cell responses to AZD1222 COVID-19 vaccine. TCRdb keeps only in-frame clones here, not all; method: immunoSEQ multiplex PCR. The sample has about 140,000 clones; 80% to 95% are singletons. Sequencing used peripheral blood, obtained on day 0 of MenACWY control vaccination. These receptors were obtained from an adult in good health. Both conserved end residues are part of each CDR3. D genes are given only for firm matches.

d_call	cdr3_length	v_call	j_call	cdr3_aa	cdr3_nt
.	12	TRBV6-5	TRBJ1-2	CASSSGSYGYTF	TGTGCCAGCAGTTCAGGGAGCTATGGCTACACCTTC
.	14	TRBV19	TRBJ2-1	CASSIGARAGEQFF	TGTGCCAGTAGTATCGGGGCGCGAGCAGGTGAGCAGTTCTTC
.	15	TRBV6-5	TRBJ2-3	CASSSGPGGTDTQYF	TGTGCCAGCAGCTCGGGACCAGGGGGCACAGATACGCAGTATTTT
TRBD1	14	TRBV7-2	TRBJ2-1	CASSQETGRQEQFF	TGTGCCAGCAGCCAGGAGACAGGGCGGCAGGAGCAGTTCTTC
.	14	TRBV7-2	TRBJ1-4	CASSPGSFGEKLFF	TGTGCCAGCAGCCCAGGGTCATTTGGAGAAAAACTGTTTTTT
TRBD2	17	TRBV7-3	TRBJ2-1	CASSPQPGLAGHNEQFF	TGTGCCAGCAGCCCACAACCGGGACTAGCGGGCCACAATGAGCAGTTCTTC
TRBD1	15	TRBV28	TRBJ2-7	CASSLLGQGRDEQYF	TGTGCCAGCAGTTTACTTGGACAGGGAAGGGACGAGCAGTACTTC
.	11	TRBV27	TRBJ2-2	CASQWHGELFF	TGTGCCAGTCAGTGGCACGGGGAGCTGTTTTTT
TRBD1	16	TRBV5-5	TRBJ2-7	CASSLRGQGGFYEQYF	TGTGCCAGCAGCCTGAGGGGACAGGGAGGGTTCTACGAGCAGTACTTC
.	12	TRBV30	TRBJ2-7	CAWGGSYYEQYF	TGTGCCTGGGGGGGCAGTTACTACGAGCAGTACTTC
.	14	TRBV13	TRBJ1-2	CASSPQQGGYGYTF	TGTGCCAGCAGTCCACAACAGGGCGGCTATGGCTACACCTTC
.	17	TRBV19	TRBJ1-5	CASSMPWGPWGDQPQHF	TGTGCCAGTAGTATGCCCTGGGGGCCGTGGGGAGATCAGCCCCAGCATTTT
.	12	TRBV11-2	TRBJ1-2	CASSYPGKRYTF	TGTGCCAGCAGTTACCCAGGGAAGCGCTACACCTTC
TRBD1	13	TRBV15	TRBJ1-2	CATSRGQGAGYTF	TGTGCCACCAGCAGGGGACAGGGGGCAGGCTACACCTTC
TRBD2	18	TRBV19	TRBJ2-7	CASSIMRAAGGVPYEQYF	TGTGCCAGTAGTATAATGAGGGCGGCGGGAGGGGTGCCCTACGAGCAGTACTTC
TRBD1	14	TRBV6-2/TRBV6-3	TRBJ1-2	CASSRDSPNYGYTF	TGTGCCAGCAGTCGGGACAGCCCTAACTATGGCTACACCTTC
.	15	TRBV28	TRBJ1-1	CASSGPHSMNTEAFF	TGTGCCAGCAGCGGACCGCACAGCATGAACACTGAAGCTTTCTTT
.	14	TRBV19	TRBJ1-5	CASNPGQPNQPQHF	TGTGCCAGCAACCCGGGGCAGCCAAATCAGCCCCAGCATTTT
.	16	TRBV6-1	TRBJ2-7	CASSEVGEGDSYEQYF	TGTGCCAGCAGTGAAGTTGGAGAGGGGGACTCCTACGAGCAGTACTTC
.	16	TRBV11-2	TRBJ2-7	CASSLGGDRLFYEQYF	TGTGCCAGCAGCTTAGGCGGAGACAGACTCTTCTACGAGCAGTACTTC
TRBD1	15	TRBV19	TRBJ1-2	CASRNLGQGNDGYTF	TGTGCCAGTAGGAACCTCGGACAGGGCAACGATGGCTACACCTTC
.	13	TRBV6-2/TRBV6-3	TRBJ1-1	CASSYQDSTEAFF	TGTGCCAGCAGTTACCAGGACAGCACTGAAGCTTTCTTT
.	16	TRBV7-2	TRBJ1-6	CASSLAESPLNSPLHF	TGTGCCAGCAGCTTAGCGGAGAGTCCCCTTAATTCACCCCTCCACTTT
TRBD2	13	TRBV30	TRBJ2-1	CAWRTSGGNEQFF	TGTGCCTGGAGGACTAGCGGGGGAAATGAGCAGTTCTTC
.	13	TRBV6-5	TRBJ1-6	CASSPEGNSPLHF	TGTGCCAGCAGTCCGGAAGGGAATTCACCCCTCCACTTT
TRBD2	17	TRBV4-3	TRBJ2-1	CASSQFTSASSYNEQFF	TGCGCCAGCAGCCAATTTACTAGCGCGAGCTCCTACAATGAGCAGTTCTTC